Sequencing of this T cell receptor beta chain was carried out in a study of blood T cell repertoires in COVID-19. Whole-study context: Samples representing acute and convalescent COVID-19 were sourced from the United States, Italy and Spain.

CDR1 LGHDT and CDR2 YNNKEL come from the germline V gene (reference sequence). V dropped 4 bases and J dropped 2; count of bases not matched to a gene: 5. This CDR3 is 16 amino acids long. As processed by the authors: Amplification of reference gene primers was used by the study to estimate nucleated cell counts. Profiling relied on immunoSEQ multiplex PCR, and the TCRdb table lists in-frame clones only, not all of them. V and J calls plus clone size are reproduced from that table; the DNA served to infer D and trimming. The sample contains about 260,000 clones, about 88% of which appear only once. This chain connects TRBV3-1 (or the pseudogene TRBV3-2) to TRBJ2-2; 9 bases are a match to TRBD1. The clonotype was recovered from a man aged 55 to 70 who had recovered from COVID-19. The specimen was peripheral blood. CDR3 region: CASSRGTGRNTGELFF. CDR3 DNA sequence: TGTGCCAGCAGCCGGGGGACAGGGCGAAACACCGGGGAGCTGTTTTTT.